These 6 T cell receptor beta chains share one sample of origin, sequenced in a study of blood T cells in healthy people across ages. A sample-barcoded 5' primer and a J-beta primer mix were used in a second PCR of about 6 to 11 cycles. One entry per CDR3 protein results from TCRdb running MiXCR on the 5' RACE reads. Here the sample spans 1.5 million to 2 million distinct CDR3 sequences, about 31% being singletons. The sample was blood. These receptors were obtained from a woman aged 30 to 39 in good health.

The genes are TRBV30 and TRBJ1-5; D not resolved. The CDR3 extends over 13 amino acids. CDR1 GTSNPN and CDR2 SVGIG come from the germline V gene (reference sequence). V lost 1 base to trimming and J lost 5 bases, with 9 bases between them. CDR3 sequence (DNA): TGTGCCTGGAGTGAGACACAGTATCAGCCCCAGCATTTT. Protein product: CAWSETQYQPQHF. Complete variable domain (other parts from reference TRBV30 and TRBJ1-5): SQTIHQWPATLVQPVGSPLSLECTVEGTSNPNLYWYRQAAGRGLQLLFYSVGIGQISSEVPQNLSASRPQDRQFILSSKKLLLSDSGFYLCAWSETQYQPQHFGDGTRLSIL.

In this sample, this clonotype turned up many times. The chain joins TRBV4-1 to TRBJ2-5, with D tentatively TRBD1 or TRBD2 (5 bases each). V was shortened by 4 bases and J by 0 bases, with 9 bases between the two germline ends. The CDR3 length is 14 residues. Germline CDR1 is MGHRA and CDR2 is YSYEKL. The CDR3 region is CASSPWDHQETQYF. CDR3 nucleotides: TGCGCCAGCAGCCCGTGGGACCACCAAGAGACCCAGTACTTC.

The J gene is TRBJ2-4, the V gene TRBV7-9, with unresolved D. Germline V gene data show CDR1 as SEHNR and CDR2 as FQNEAQ (reference sequence). With 4 bases removed from V and 13 bases from J, the gap between germline ends came to 20 bases. The CDR3 contains 14 residues. The CDR3 DNA reads as TGTGCCAGCAGCTGGGATTCATTGAACCACGGGCAGTACTTC. It codes for CASSWDSLNHGQYF.

The J gene is TRBJ1-5, the V gene TRBV18; unclear D gene. The V end was cut by 3 bases, the J end by 7 bases, with 16 bases between. Per the germline V gene, CDR1 is KGHSH and CDR2 is LQKENI. The CDR3 is 15 residues long. DNA for the CDR3: TGTGCCAGCTCACCCACAAGGGATTCTAGCCAGCCCCAGCATTTT. Protein sequence: CASSPTRDSSQPQHF.

This chain's CDR3 is CASSARLGGNEQFF. The CDR3 DNA reads TGTGCCAGCAGCGCCCGACTAGGAGGCAATGAGCAGTTCTTC. This chain uses TRBV9 with TRBJ2-1; D perhaps matches TRBD2 (6 bases). CDR3 size: 14 residues. Per germline, CDR1 SGDLS and CDR2 YYNGEE. V was trimmed by 3 bases and J by 6 bases, leaving 13 bases between them.

In this sample, this clonotype turned up a few times. This chain connects TRBV20-1 to TRBJ1-2; D gene uncertain. Trimming pared 0 bases from V and 3 bases from J, leaving 5 bases between. The CDR3 totals 12 residues. Germline V lookup: CDR1 DFQATT, CDR2 SNEGSKA (reference sequence). The CDR3 region is CSARDNYYGYTF. The CDR3 bases are TGCAGTGCTAGAGATAACTACTATGGCTACACCTTC.